The T cell receptor beta chain described here comes from a study of beta chain features in type 1 diabetes. Overall study results and limits: Fewer insertions but more deletions were seen at VDJ junctions in type 1 diabetes patients. A PCR bias possibly favoring shorter templates would apply equally to patients and controls. Significant though moderate, a shortening of TCRB CDR3s appeared in all four CD4+ subsets of Type 1 diabetes patients.

Every donor had blood drawn once into heparin, around 120 mL on average. Sorting that relied on CD45RO/CCR7/CD25/CD127/CD95/CD27 yielded CD4+ naive, central memory, regulatory and stem cell-like memory cells. This clone was counted only a few times. What it binds is unknown. V was clipped by 0 bases and J by 2 bases, with 7 bases between them. The CDR3 sequence is 15 residues long. From germline, CDR1 is LGHNA and CDR2 YSLEER. Expressed TCRB transcripts were sequenced because the isolated RNA had all been reverse transcribed beforehand. Sequencing used immunoSEQ multiplex PCR; TCRdb keeps in-frame clones, though not all of them. Of fewer than 200,000 clones in the sample, 9% to 12% were seen once.

Sequences were obtained from central memory CD4+ T cells from blood. The genes are TRBV4-3 and TRBJ2-2, with no clear D. The sequence derives from a man aged 30 to 39 with type 1 diabetes. As DNA, the CDR3 is TGCGCCAGCAGCCAAGACGGTAGAAACACCGGGGAGCTGTTTTTT. This encodes CASSQDGRNTGELFF.